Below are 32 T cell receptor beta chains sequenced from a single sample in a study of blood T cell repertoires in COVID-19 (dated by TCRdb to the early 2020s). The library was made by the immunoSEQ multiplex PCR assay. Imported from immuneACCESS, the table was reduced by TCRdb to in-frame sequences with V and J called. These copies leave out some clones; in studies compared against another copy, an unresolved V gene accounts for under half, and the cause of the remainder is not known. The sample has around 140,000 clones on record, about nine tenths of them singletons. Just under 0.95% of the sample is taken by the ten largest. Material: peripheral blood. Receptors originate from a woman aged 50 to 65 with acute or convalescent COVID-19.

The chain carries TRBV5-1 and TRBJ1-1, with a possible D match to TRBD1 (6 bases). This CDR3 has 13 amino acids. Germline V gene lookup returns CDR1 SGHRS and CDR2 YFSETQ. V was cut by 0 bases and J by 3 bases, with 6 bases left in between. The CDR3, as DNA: TGCGCCAGCAGCTTGGGACAGGACACTGAAGCTTTCTTT. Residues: CASSLGQDTEAFF.

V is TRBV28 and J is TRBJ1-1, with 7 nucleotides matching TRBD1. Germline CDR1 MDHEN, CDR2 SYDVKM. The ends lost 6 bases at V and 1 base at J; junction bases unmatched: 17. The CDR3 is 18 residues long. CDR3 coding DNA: TGTGCCAGCAGGTCGACAGGGTTTAGTCCCCGAGGGAACACTGAAGCTTTCTTT. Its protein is CASRSTGFSPRGNTEAFF.

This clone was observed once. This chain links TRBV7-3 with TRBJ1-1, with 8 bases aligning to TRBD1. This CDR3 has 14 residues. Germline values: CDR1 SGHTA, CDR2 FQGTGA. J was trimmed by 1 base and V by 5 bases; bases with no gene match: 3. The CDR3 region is CASSLGTGNTEAFF. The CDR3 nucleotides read TGTGCCAGCAGCCTCGGGACAGGGAACACTGAAGCTTTCTTT.

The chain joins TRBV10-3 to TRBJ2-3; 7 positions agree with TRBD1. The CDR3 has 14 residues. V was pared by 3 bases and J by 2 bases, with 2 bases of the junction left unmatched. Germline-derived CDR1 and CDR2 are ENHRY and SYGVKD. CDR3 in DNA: TGTGCCATCAGTGATGACAGGGCCACAGATACGCAGTATTTT. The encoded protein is CAISDDRATDTQYF.

The CDR3 sequence: CASSIFGGPTDTQYF. CDR3 nucleotides: TGTGCCAGTAGTATTTTCGGGGGGCCCACAGATACGCAGTATTTT. The chain links TRBV19 to TRBJ2-3; possibly TRBD2 for D (7 bases). V was trimmed by 3 bases and J by 2 bases, leaving 12 bases between them. This CDR3 region has 15 residues. Germline V gene lookup returns CDR1 LNHDA and CDR2 SQIVND (reference sequence). The variable domain in full, completed from reference TRBV19 and TRBJ2-3, reads DGGITQSPKYLFRKEGQNVTLSCEQNLNHDAMYWYRQDPGQGLRLIYYSQIVNDFQKGDIAEGYSVSREKKESFPLTVTSAQKNPTAFYLCASSIFGGPTDTQYFGPGTRLTVL.

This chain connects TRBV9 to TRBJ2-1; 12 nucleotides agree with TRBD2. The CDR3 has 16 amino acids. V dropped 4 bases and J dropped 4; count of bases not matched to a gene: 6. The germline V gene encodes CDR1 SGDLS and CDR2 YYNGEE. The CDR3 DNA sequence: TGTGCCAGCAGCATACGGACTAGCGGGGCTTACAATGAGCAGTTCTTC. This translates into CASSIRTSGAYNEQFF.

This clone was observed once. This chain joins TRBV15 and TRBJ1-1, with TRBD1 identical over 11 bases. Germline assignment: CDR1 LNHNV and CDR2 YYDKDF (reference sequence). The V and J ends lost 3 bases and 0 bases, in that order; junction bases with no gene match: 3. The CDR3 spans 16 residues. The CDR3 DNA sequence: TGTGCCACCAGCAGGGGGGACAGGGGGATGAACACTGAAGCTTTCTTT. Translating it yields CATSRGDRGMNTEAFF. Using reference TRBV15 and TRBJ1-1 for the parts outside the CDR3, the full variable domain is DAMVIQNPRYQVTQFGKPVTLSCSQTLNHNVMYWYQQKSSQAPKLLFHYYDKDFNNEADTPDNFQSRRPNTSFCFLDIRSPGLGDTAMYLCATSRGDRGMNTEAFFGQGTRLTVV.

The chain's CDR3 is CASRPVSGTNEKLFF. The CDR3 DNA follows: TGCGCCAGCAGACCCGTGTCCGGAACTAATGAAAAACTGTTTTTT. V gene TRBV23-1 combines with J gene TRBJ1-4; D unresolved. TRBV23-1 is reported as an ORF; its role is uncertain. V lost 6 bases to trimming and J lost 1 base, with 12 bases between them. The CDR3 runs 15 residues.

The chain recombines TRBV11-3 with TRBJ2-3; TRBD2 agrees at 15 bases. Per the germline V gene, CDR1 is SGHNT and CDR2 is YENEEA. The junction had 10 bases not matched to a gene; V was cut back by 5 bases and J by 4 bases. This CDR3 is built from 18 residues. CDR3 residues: CASSRRTSGGAGADTQYF. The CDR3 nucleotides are TGTGCCAGCAGCCGTAGGACTAGCGGGGGGGCCGGGGCAGATACGCAGTATTTT.

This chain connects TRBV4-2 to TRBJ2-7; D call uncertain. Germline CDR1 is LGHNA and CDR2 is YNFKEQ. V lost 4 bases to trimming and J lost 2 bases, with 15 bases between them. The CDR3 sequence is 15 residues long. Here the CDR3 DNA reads TGTGCCAGCAGCCCGGGTACTTTTAATACCTACGAGCAGTACTTC. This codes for CASSPGTFNTYEQYF.

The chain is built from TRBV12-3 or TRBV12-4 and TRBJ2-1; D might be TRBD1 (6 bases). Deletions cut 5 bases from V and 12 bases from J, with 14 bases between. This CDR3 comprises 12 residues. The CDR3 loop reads CASSPQQGRQFF. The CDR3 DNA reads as TGTGCCAGCAGTCCACAACAGGGTAGGCAGTTCTTC.

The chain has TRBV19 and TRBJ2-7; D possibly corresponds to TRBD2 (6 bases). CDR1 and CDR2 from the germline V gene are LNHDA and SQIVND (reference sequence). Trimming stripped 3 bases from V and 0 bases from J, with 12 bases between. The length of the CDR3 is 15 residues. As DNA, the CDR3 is TGTGCCAGTAGTATCGCCCAGGGAGGCTCCTACGAGCAGTACTTC. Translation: CASSIAQGGSYEQYF. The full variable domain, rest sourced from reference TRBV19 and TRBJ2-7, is DGGITQSPKYLFRKEGQNVTLSCEQNLNHDAMYWYRQDPGQGLRLIYYSQIVNDFQKGDIAEGYSVSREKKESFPLTVTSAQKNPTAFYLCASSIAQGGSYEQYFGPGTRLTVT.

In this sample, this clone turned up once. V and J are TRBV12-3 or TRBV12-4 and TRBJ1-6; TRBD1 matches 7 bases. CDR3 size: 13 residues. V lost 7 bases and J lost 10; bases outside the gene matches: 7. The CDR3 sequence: CASNYGQDSPLHF. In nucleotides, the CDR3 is TGTGCCAGCAACTATGGACAGGACTCACCCCTCCACTTT.

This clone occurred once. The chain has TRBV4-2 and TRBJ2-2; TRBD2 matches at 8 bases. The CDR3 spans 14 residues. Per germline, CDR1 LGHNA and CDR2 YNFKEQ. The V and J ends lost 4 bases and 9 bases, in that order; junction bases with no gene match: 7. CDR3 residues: CASSLEAGERELFF. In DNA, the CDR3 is TGTGCCAGCAGCCTGGAAGCGGGAGAGAGGGAGCTGTTTTTT.

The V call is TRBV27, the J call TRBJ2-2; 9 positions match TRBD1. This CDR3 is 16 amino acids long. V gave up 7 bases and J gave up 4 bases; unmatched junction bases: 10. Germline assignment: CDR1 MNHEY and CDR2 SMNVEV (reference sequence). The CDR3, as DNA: TGTGCCAGCATCTCCCGGGACAGGGTTGCCACCGGGGAGCTGTTTTTT. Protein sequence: CASISRDRVATGELFF.

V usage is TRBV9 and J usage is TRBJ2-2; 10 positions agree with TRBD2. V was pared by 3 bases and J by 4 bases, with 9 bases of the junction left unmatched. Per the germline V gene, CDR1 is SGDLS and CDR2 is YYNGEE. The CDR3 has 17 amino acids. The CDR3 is CASSGVGLAGATGELFF. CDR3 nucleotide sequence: TGTGCCAGCAGCGGCGTTGGGCTAGCGGGGGCCACCGGGGAGCTGTTTTTT.

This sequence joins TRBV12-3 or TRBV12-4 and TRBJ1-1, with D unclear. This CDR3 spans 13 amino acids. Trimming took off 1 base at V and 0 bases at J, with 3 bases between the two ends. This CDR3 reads CASSLGVNTEAFF. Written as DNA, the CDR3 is TGTGCCAGCAGTTTAGGAGTGAACACTGAAGCTTTCTTT.

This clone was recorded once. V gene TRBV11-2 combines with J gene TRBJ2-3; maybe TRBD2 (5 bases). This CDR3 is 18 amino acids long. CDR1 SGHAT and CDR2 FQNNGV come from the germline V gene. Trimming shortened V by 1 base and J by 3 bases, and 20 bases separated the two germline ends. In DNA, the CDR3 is TGTGCCAGCAGCTTAGGCCCCCAATTAGTTGGGAGTACAGATACGCAGTATTTT. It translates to CASSLGPQLVGSTDTQYF. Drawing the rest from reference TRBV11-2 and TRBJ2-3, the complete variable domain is EAGVAQSPRYKIIEKRQSVAFWCNPISGHATLYWYQQILGQGPKLLIQFQNNGVVDDSQLPKDRFSAERLKGVDSTLKIQPAKLEDSAVYLCASSLGPQLVGSTDTQYFGPGTRLTVL.

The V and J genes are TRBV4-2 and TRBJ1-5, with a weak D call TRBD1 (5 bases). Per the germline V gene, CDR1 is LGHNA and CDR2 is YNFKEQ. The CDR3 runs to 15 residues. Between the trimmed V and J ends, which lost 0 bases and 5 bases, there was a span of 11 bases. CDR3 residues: CASSQDFGGHQPQHF. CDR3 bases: TGTGCCAGCAGCCAAGATTTCGGGGGACATCAGCCCCAGCATTTT.

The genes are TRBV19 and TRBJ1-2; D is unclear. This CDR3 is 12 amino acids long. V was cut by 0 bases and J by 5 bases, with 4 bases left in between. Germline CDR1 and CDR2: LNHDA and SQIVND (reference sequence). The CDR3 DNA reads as TGTGCCAGTAGTATAGATCAATATGGCTACACCTTC. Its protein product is CASSIDQYGYTF. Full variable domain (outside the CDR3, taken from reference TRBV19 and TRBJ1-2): DGGITQSPKYLFRKEGQNVTLSCEQNLNHDAMYWYRQDPGQGLRLIYYSQIVNDFQKGDIAEGYSVSREKKESFPLTVTSAQKNPTAFYLCASSIDQYGYTFGSGTRLTVV.

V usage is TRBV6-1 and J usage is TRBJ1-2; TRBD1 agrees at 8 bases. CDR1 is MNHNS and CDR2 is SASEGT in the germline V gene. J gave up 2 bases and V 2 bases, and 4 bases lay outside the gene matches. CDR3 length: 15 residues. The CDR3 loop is CASSETTGENYGYTF. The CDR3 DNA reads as TGTGCCAGCAGTGAAACGACAGGGGAGAACTATGGCTACACCTTC.

CDR3 amino acids: CASSLLPTAGALNEQFF. In DNA, the CDR3 is TGTGCCAGCAGCTTACTCCCTACAGCGGGAGCCCTCAATGAGCAGTTCTTC. This chain links TRBV7-2 with TRBJ2-1, with 8 bases matching TRBD2. Germline V gene lookup returns CDR1 SGHTA and CDR2 FQGNSA. V shed 2 bases and J 6 bases; nucleotides not matched to a gene: 12. The CDR3 is 17 amino acids.

The CDR3 coding sequence is TGTGCCATCAGTGAGCAGGCAGGCAACACCGGGGAGCTGTTTTTT. As protein: CAISEQAGNTGELFF. This chain connects TRBV10-3 to TRBJ2-2, with no clear D. Per germline, CDR1 ENHRY and CDR2 SYGVKD. This CDR3 has 15 residues. V was clipped by 2 bases and J by 2 bases, with 9 bases between them.

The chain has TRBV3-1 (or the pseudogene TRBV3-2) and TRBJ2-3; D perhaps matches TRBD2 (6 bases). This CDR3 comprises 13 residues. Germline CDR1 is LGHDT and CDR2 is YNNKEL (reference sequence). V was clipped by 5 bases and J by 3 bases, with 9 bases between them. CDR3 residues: CASSALATDTQYF. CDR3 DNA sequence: TGTGCCAGCAGCGCCCTAGCGACAGATACGCAGTATTTT.

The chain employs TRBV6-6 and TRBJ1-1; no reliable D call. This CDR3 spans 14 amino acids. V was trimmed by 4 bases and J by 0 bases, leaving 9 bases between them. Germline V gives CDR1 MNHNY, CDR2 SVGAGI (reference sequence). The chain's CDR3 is CASSLSRLNTEAFF. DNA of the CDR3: TGTGCCAGCAGTTTAAGCAGGTTGAACACTGAAGCTTTCTTT.

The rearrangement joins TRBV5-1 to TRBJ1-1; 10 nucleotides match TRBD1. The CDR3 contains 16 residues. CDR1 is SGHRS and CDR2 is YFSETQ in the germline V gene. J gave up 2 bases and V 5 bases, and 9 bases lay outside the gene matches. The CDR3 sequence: CASSRGQGGINTEAFF. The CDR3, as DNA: TGCGCCAGCAGTCGAGGACAGGGGGGAATCAACACTGAAGCTTTCTTT.

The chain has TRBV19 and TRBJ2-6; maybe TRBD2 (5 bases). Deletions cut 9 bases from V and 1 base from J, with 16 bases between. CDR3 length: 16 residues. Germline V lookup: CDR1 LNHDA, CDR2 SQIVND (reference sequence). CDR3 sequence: CASSRETVSGANVLTF. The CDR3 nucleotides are TGTGCCAGCTCAAGGGAGACTGTGTCTGGGGCCAACGTCCTGACTTTC.

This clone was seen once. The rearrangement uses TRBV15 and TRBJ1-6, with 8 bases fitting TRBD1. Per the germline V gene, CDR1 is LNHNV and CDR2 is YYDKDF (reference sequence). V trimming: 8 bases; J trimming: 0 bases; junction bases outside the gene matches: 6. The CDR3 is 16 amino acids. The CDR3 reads CATADRDSSYNSPLHF. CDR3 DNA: TGTGCCACCGCGGACAGGGACAGCTCCTATAATTCACCCCTCCACTTT.

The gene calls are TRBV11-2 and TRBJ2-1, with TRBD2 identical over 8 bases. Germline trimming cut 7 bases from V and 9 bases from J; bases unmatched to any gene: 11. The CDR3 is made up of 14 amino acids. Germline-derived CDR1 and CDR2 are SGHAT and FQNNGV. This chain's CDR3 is CASTRQRERAEQFF. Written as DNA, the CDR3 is TGTGCCAGCACCCGCCAGCGGGAGAGGGCTGAGCAGTTCTTC.

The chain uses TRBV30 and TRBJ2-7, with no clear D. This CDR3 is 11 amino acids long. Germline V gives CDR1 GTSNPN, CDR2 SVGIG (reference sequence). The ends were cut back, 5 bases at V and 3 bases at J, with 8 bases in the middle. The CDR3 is CAWLDSYEQYF. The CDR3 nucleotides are TGTGCCTGGTTAGATAGCTACGAGCAGTACTTC. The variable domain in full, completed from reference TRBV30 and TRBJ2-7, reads SQTIHQWPATLVQPVGSPLSLECTVEGTSNPNLYWYRQAAGRGLQLLFYSVGIGQISSEVPQNLSASRPQDRQFILSSKKLLLSDSGFYLCAWLDSYEQYFGPGTRLTVT.

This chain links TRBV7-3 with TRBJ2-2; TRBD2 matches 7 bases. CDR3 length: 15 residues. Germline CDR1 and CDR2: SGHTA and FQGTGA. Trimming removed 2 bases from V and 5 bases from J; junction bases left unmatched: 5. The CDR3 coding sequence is TGTGCCAGCAGCTTAGGCGGGAGTGGTACCGGGGAGCTGTTTTTT. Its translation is CASSLGGSGTGELFF.

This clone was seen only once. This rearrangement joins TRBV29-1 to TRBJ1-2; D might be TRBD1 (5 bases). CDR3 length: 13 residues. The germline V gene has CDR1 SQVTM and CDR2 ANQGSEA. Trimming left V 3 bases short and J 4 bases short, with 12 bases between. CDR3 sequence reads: CSVDPREGYGYTF. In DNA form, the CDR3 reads TGCAGCGTTGACCCCAGGGAGGGCTATGGCTACACCTTC.